This TCR beta chain was recovered during a study of neurological immune-mediated disorders. Study-level results: No CDR3 amino acid sequences were shared by expanded clones across subjects, suggesting private repertoires in all groups. Multiple sclerosis was found to have the least TCR clonal expansion, below healthy controls, and HTLV-1-associated myelopathy the most.

Each CDR3 protein is one row after TCRdb ran MiXCR on the 5' RACE reads. The sample gives some 66,000 distinct CDR3 sequences, over 4% of which show up once; roughly 2.6% is in the top ten. Turning to this clonotype: The antigen is not known.

CDR1 and CDR2 (germline): MGHDK, SYGVNS. Trimming removed 1 base at V and 4 bases at J, with 10 bases between. This CDR3 has 14 residues. The clonotype comes from a man aged 45 to 65 with multiple sclerosis. The sequenced material came from PBMCs. This chain uses TRBV25-1 with TRBJ2-5, with a possible D match to TRBD2 (5 bases). The CDR3 spells CASSEFKEVETQYF. DNA for the CDR3: TGTGCCAGCAGTGAATTTAAGGAGGTAGAGACCCAGTACTTC.